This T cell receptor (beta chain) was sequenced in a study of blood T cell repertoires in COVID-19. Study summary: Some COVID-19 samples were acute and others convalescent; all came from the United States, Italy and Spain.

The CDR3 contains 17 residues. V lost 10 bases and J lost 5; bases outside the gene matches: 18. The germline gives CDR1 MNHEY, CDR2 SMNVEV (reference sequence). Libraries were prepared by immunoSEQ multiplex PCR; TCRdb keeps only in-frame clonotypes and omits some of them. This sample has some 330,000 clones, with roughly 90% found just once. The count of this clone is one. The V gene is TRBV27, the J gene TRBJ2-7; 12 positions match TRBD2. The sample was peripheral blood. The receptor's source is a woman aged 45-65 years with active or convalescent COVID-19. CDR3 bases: TGTGCCATCTTTGATTGGACTAGCGGGGCTAGAGGGCACGAGCAGTACTTC. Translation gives CAIFDWTSGARGHEQYF.